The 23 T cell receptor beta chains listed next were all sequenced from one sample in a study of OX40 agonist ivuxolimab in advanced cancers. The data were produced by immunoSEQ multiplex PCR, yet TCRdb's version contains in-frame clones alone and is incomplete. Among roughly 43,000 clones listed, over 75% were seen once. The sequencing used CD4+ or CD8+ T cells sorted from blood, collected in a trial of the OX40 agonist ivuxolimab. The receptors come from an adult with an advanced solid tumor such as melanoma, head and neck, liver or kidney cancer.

The CDR3 protein is CASSYHSGNNEQFF. The CDR3 region has the DNA TGTGCCAGCAGTTACCACTCAGGCAACAATGAGCAGTTCTTC. The chain recombines TRBV6-5 with TRBJ2-1, with D unresolved. With 2 bases removed from V and 5 bases from J, the gap between germline ends came to 10 bases. The CDR3 length is 14 residues. Germline V gives CDR1 MNHEY, CDR2 SVGAGI.

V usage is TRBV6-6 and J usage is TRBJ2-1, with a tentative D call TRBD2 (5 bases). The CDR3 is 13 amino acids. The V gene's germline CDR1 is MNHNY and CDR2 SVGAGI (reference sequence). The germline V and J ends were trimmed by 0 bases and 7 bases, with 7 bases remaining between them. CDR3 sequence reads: CASSYSERNEQFF. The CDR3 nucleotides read TGTGCCAGCAGTTACTCGGAGCGGAATGAGCAGTTCTTC.

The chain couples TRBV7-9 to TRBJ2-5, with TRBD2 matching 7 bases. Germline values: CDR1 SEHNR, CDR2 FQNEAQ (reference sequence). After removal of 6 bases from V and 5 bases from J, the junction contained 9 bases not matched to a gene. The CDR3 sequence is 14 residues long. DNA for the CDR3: TGTGCCAGCAGTTCCTTGGGGAGGGAGGAGACCCAGTACTTC. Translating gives CASSSLGREETQYF.

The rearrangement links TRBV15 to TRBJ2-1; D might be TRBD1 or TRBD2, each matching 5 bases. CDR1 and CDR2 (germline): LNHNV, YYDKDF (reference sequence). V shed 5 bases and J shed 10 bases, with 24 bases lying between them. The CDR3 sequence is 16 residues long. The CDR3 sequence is CATSGDSGTGVQEQFF. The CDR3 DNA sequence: TGTGCCACCAGCGGTGACTCGGGGACCGGGGTCCAAGAGCAGTTCTTC. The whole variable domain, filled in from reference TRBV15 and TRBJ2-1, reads DAMVIQNPRYQVTQFGKPVTLSCSQTLNHNVMYWYQQKSSQAPKLLFHYYDKDFNNEADTPDNFQSRRPNTSFCFLDIRSPGLGDTAMYLCATSGDSGTGVQEQFFGPGTRLTVL.

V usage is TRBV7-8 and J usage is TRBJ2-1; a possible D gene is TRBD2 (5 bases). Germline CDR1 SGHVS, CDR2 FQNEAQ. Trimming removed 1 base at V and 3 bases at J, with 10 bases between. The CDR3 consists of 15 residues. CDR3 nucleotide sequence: TGTGCCAGCAGCTTAGGGGCCGGGGACTACAATGAGCAGTTCTTC. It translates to CASSLGAGDYNEQFF.

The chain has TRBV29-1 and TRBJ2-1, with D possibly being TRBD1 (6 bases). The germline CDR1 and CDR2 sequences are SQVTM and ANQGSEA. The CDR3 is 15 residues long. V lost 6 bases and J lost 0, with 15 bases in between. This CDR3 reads CSVTNRAPSYNEQFF. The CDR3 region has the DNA TGCAGCGTAACAAACAGGGCACCCTCCTACAATGAGCAGTTCTTC.

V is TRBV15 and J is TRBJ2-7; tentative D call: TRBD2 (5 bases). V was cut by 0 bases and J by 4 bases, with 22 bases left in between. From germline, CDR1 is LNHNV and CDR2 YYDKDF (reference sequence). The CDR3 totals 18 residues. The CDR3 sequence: CATSREQVVGVPGYEQYF. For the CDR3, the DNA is TGTGCCACCAGCAGAGAGCAAGTGGTCGGTGTCCCGGGGTACGAGCAGTACTTC.

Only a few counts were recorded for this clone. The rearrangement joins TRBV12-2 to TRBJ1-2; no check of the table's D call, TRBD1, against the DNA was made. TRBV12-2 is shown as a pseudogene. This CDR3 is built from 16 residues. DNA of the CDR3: TGTGCAAGTCGCTCCCACCGCCTGAACAGGGGACGAGGCTACACCTTC. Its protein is CASRSHRLNRGRGYTF.

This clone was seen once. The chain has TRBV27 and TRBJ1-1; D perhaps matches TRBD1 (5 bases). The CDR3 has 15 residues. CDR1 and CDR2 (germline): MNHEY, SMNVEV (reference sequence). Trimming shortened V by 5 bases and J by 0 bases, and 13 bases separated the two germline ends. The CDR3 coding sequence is TGTGCCAGCAGTGCCCTGGGGCAGTTGAACACTGAAGCTTTCTTT. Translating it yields CASSALGQLNTEAFF.

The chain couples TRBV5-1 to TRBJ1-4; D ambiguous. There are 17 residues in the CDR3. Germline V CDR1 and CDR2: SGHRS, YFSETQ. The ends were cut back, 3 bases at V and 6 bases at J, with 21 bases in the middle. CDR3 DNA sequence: TGCGCCAGCAGCTCGGGTCCCTTAGGGTCGTTTGATGAAAAACTGTTTTTT. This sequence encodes CASSSGPLGSFDEKLFF.

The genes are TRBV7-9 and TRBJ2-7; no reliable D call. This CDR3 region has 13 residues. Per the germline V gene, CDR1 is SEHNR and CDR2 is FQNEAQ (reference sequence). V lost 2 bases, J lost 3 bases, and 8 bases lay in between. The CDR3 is CASSLPADYEQYF. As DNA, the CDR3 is TGTGCCAGCAGCTTACCCGCGGACTACGAGCAGTACTTC.

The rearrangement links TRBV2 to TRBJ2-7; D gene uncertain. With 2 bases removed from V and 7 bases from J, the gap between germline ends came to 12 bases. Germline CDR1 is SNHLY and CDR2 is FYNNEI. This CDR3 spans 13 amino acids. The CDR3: CASSELSHFEQYF. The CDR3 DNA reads TGTGCCAGCAGTGAATTATCACACTTTGAGCAGTACTTC. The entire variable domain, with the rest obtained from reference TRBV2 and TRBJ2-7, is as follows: EPEVTQTPSHQVTQMGQEVILRCVPISNHLYFYWYRQILGQKVEFLVSFYNNEISEKSEIFDDQFSVERPDGSNFTLKIRSTKLEDSAMYFCASSELSHFEQYFGPGTRLTVT.

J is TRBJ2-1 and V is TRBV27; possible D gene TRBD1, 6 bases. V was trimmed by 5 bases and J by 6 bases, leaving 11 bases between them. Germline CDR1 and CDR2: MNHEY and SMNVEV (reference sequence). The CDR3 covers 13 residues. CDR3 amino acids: CASSHGTFNEQFF. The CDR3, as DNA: TGTGCCAGCAGTCATGGGACATTCAATGAGCAGTTCTTC.

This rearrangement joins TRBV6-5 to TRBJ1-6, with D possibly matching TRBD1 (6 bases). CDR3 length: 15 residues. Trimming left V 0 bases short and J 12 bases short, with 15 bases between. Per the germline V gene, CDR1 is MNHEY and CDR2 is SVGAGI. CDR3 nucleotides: TGTGCCAGCAGTTACTCGAGGGGGGGCAATGGACCCCTCCACTTT. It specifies CASSYSRGGNGPLHF.

The CDR3 DNA is TGTGCCAGCAGCGCAGGGGTAGGTAATTCACCCCTCCACTTT. Amino acids: CASSAGVGNSPLHF. The chain recombines TRBV16 with TRBJ1-6; D perhaps matches TRBD1 (6 bases). This CDR3 is 14 amino acids long. Germline V gene sequence: CDR1 KGHSY, CDR2 FQNENV. Trimming left V 5 bases short and J 6 bases short, with 11 bases between.

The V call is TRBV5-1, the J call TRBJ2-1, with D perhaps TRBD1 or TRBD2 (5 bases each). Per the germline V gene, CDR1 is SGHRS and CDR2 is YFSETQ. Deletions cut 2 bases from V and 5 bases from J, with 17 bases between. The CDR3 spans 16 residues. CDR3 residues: CASSLGVRGVNNEQFF. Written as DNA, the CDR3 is TGCGCCAGCAGCTTAGGGGTAAGAGGGGTTAACAATGAGCAGTTCTTC.

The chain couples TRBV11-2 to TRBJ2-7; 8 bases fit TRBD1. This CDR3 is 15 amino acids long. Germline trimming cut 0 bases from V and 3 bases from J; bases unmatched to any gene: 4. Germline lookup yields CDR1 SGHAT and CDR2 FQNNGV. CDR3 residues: CASSLDGRGLYEQYF. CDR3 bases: TGTGCCAGCAGCTTAGACGGCAGGGGGCTCTACGAGCAGTACTTC.

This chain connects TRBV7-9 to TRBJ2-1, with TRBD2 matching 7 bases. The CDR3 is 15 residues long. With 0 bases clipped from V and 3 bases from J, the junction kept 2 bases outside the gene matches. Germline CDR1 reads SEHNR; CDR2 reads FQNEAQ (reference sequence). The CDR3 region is CASSLAGGNYNEQFF. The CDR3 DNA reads TGTGCCAGCAGCTTAGCGGGAGGGAACTACAATGAGCAGTTCTTC.

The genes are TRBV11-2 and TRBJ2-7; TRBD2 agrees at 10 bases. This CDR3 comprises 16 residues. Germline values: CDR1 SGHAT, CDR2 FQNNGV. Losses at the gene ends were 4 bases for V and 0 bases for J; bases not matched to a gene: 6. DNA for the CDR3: TGTGCCAGCAGCTCATGGACTAGCGGCCGCTCCTACGAGCAGTACTTC. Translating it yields CASSSWTSGRSYEQYF.

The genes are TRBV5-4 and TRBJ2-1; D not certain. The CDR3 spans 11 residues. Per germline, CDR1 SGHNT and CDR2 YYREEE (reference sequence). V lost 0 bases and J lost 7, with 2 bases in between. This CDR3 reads CASSLGNEQFF. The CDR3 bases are TGTGCCAGCAGCTTGGGAAATGAGCAGTTCTTC.

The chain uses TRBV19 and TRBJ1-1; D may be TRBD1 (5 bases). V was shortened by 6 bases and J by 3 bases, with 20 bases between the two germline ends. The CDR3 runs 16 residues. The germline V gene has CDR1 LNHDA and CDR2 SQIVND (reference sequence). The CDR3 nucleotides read TGTGCCAGTAGCTGGGGGACGCCGGGTCCCGACACTGAAGCTTTCTTT. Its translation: CASSWGTPGPDTEAFF.

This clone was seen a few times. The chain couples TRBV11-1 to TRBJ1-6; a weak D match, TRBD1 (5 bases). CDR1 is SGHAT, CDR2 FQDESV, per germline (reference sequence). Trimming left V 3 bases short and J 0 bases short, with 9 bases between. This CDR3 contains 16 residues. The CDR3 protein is CASSLGRSSYNSPLHF. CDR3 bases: TGTGCCAGCAGCTTGGGGCGGAGCTCCTATAATTCACCCCTCCACTTT.

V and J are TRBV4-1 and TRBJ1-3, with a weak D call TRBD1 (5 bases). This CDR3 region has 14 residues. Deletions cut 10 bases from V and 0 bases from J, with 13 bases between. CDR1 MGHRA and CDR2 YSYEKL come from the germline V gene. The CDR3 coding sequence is TGCGCCACAGGCCCCGACAGCTCTGGAAACACCATATATTTT. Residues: CATGPDSSGNTIYF.